Listed below are T cell receptor beta chains from one sample, sequenced in a study of blood T cells in healthy people across ages. One entry per CDR3 protein, called by TCRdb with MiXCR from the 5' RACE reads. The sample has some 1.6 million distinct CDR3 sequences; roughly 30% are singletons. Source material: blood. These receptor sequences come from a young woman in good health. CDR3s include the opening cysteine and the closing phenylalanine or tryptophan. The order of the fields is CDR3 protein, CDR3 DNA, V gene, D gene, clone size, J gene. A D gene is named only where the DNA matches it firmly. The size of a clone is reported for some rows only, either as once, few or many, or as a class for expanded clones.

CATGGSPLSYEQYF | TGTGCCACCGGCGGCTCCCCCCTCTCCTACGAGCAGTACTTC | TRBV15 | . | few | TRBJ2-7
CASSLRDAVCEQYF | TGCGCCAGCAGCTTGAGGGACGCCGTCTGCGAGCAGTACTTC | TRBV5-1 | . | . | TRBJ2-7
CASSLDRDRYGYTF | TGTGCCAGCAGCTTAGACCGGGACAGATATGGCTACACCTTC | TRBV7-9 | TRBD1 | . | TRBJ1-2
CASSSRLAGYYEQYF | TGTGCCAGCAGCTCCCGACTAGCGGGATACTACGAGCAGTACTTC | TRBV7-8 | TRBD2 | . | TRBJ2-7
CASSGGVHDDEQFF | TGTGCCAGCAGCGGGGGGGTCCACGACGATGAGCAGTTCTTC | TRBV9 | . | . | TRBJ2-1
CSAPGHTLNTEAFF | TGCAGTGCCCCGGGACACACCTTGAACACTGAAGCTTTCTTT | TRBV20-1 | . | . | TRBJ1-1
CASSQGPGLVVDTQYF | TGTGCCAGCAGCCAAGGACCGGGACTAGTGGTAGATACGCAGTATTTT | TRBV3-1 | TRBD2 | few | TRBJ2-3
CASAGGYSNQPQHF | TGTGCCAGCGCGGGGGGATATAGCAATCAGCCCCAGCATTTT | TRBV27 | . | few | TRBJ1-5
CASSHSSGANVLTF | TGTGCCAGCAGCCACTCCTCTGGGGCCAACGTCCTGACTTTC | TRBV27 | . | many | TRBJ2-6
CASSISRGTEAFF | TGCGCCAGCAGCATATCCAGGGGAACTGAAGCTTTCTTT | TRBV19 | . | . | TRBJ1-1
CASHQGGLAGGPSYNEQFF | TGTGCCAGCCACCAAGGGGGACTAGCGGGAGGGCCTTCCTACAATGAGCAGTTCTTC | TRBV27 | TRBD2 | . | TRBJ2-1
CSSPGLAGPAGQYF | TGCAGTAGCCCGGGACTAGCGGGACCTGCGGGGCAGTACTTC | TRBV20-1 | TRBD2 | . | TRBJ2-7
CASSSAVNSPLHF | TGTGCCAGCAGCTCAGCAGTGAATTCACCCCTCCACTTT | TRBV7-3 | . | few | TRBJ1-6
CASSLFGPVDTQYF | TGTGCCAGCAGCTTATTTGGCCCGGTGGATACGCAGTATTTT | TRBV7-2 | . | many | TRBJ2-3
CATATSAYEQYF | TGTGCCACCGCGACTAGCGCGTACGAGCAGTACTTC | TRBV6-6 | TRBD2 | few | TRBJ2-7
CASSPLGLETQYF | TGCGCCAGCAGCCCCCTGGGATTGGAGACCCAGTACTTC | TRBV4-1 | . | many | TRBJ2-5
CASSFGLAGPYEQYF | TGTGCCAGCAGTTTTGGGCTAGCGGGGCCCTACGAGCAGTACTTC | TRBV28 | TRBD2 | few | TRBJ2-7
CASSFSRSTDTQYF | TGTGCCAGCAGCTTCTCCCGCAGCACAGATACGCAGTATTTT | TRBV7-2 | . | many | TRBJ2-3
CASSLASAGEPYEQYF | TGTGCCAGCAGTCTAGCCTCTGCGGGGGAACCCTACGAGCAGTACTTC | TRBV27 | TRBD2 | . | TRBJ2-7
CASSPDTYGEQYF | TGTGCCAGCAGTCCTGACACATACGGCGAGCAGTACTTC | TRBV6-5 | . | few | TRBJ2-7
CSATRQGTMNTEAFF | TGCAGTGCTACGAGACAGGGGACAATGAACACTGAAGCTTTCTTT | TRBV20-1 | TRBD1 | . | TRBJ1-1
CASHMGTSPDTQYF | TGCGCCAGCCACATGGGGACTAGCCCAGATACGCAGTATTTT | TRBV5-1 | TRBD2 | few | TRBJ2-3
CSARYPRTGPHGYTF | TGCAGTGCTAGATATCCCAGGACAGGGCCCCATGGCTACACCTTC | TRBV20-1 | TRBD1 | . | TRBJ1-2
CASSYHAGGDEQFF | TGTGCCAGCAGCTACCACGCCGGGGGCGATGAGCAGTTCTTC | TRBV11-1 | . | . | TRBJ2-1
CASSSLANIQYF | TGTGCCAGCAGCTCCCTAGCCAACATTCAGTACTTC | TRBV7-9 | . | many | TRBJ2-4
CSVADRVDQPQHF | TGCAGCGTCGCGGACAGGGTCGATCAGCCCCAGCATTTT | TRBV29-1 | TRBD1 | many | TRBJ1-5
CASTLPGDTEAFF | TGTGCCAGCACACTCCCGGGGGACACTGAAGCTTTCTTT | TRBV6-5 | . | few | TRBJ1-1
CASSQRTVLHEQYF | TGTGCCAGCAGCCAACGGACAGTCCTCCACGAGCAGTACTTC | TRBV3-1 | . | . | TRBJ2-7
CATRGGSYEQYF | TGTGCCACCCGGGGAGGGAGCTACGAGCAGTACTTC | TRBV15 | TRBD2 | few | TRBJ2-7
CASSLQPFAGTQYF | TGTGCCAGCAGCTTACAGCCCTTTGCGGGTACGCAGTATTTT | TRBV7-3 | . | few | TRBJ2-3
CASRSTGRNEKLFF | TGTGCCAGCAGGTCGACAGGGCGTAATGAAAAACTGTTTTTT | TRBV7-6 | TRBD1 | . | TRBJ1-4
CASSLARGGSLNNEQFF | TGTGCCAGCAGTTTAGCTCGAGGGGGTTCCCTTAACAATGAGCAGTTCTTC | TRBV12-3/TRBV12-4 | . | few | TRBJ2-1
CATSTRGSYEQYF | TGTGCCACCAGCACCCGAGGATCCTACGAGCAGTACTTC | TRBV15 | . | . | TRBJ2-7
CAWNRGPRDTQYF | TGTGCCTGGAACAGGGGGCCCAGAGATACGCAGTATTTT | TRBV30 | TRBD1 | . | TRBJ2-3
CASSLLLLAKQETQYF | TGTGCCAGCAGTTTACTATTGCTAGCCAAGCAAGAGACCCAGTACTTC | TRBV12-3/TRBV12-4 | . | many | TRBJ2-5
CASSPTGPTEAFF | TGTGCCAGCAGTCCGACGGGCCCCACTGAAGCTTTCTTT | TRBV12-3/TRBV12-4 | . | . | TRBJ1-1
CASSQDSNYEQYF | TGTGCCAGCAGCCAAGATTCCAACTACGAGCAGTACTTC | TRBV3-1 | . | . | TRBJ2-7
CSAPGLGVYEQYF | TGCAGTGCCCCGGGCTTGGGGGTCTACGAGCAGTACTTC | TRBV20-1 | . | few | TRBJ2-7
CASSYARNAEAFF | TGTGCCAGCAGCTACGCCAGGAACGCTGAAGCTTTCTTT | TRBV11-2 | . | . | TRBJ1-1
CASSLSGGELFF | TGTGCCAGCAGTTTATCTGGCGGGGAGCTGTTTTTT | TRBV12-3/TRBV12-4 | . | many | TRBJ2-2
CASSLVGSTYGYTF | TGTGCCAGCAGCTTAGTCGGCAGTACCTATGGCTACACCTTC | TRBV7-9 | . | . | TRBJ1-2
CASSMGTEIYGYTF | TGTGCCAGCAGTATGGGGACAGAGATCTATGGCTACACCTTC | TRBV27 | TRBD1 | few | TRBJ1-2
CATSRNGGSSGTNVLTF | TGTGCCACCAGCAGAAATGGCGGGAGCTCTGGGACCAACGTCCTGACTTTC | TRBV15 | TRBD2 | . | TRBJ2-6
CSAVAGGISPLHF | TGCAGTGCCGTAGCGGGGGGTATTTCACCCCTCCACTTT | TRBV20-1 | . | . | TRBJ1-6
CASSPGQGRRTQYF | TGTGCCAGCAGCCCCGGACAGGGGAGAAGGACCCAGTACTTC | TRBV9 | TRBD1 | . | TRBJ2-5
CASTHGGRGRGETQYF | TGTGCCAGCACTCATGGGGGCAGGGGGCGGGGAGAGACCCAGTACTTC | TRBV25-1 | TRBD1 | . | TRBJ2-5
CASSKNHSLSEDEQFF | TGTGCCAGCAGCAAGAACCACAGCTTGTCCGAAGATGAGCAGTTCTTC | TRBV21-1 | . | . | TRBJ2-1
CASGVQGAGSEAFF | TGTGCCAGCGGGGTTCAGGGGGCGGGGAGTGAAGCTTTCTTT | TRBV12-3/TRBV12-4 | TRBD1 | few | TRBJ1-1
CASITQGWETQYF | TGTGCCAGCATAACTCAGGGGTGGGAGACCCAGTACTTC | TRBV28 | . | many | TRBJ2-5
CASSYGTSYIYEQYF | TGTGCCAGCAGCTACGGGACTAGCTATATCTACGAGCAGTACTTC | TRBV5-8 | TRBD2 | . | TRBJ2-7
CASSPGRGWNQETQYF | TGCGCCAGCAGCCCGGGGCGAGGCTGGAACCAAGAGACCCAGTACTTC | TRBV4-1 | . | . | TRBJ2-5
CASSFGQGTGELFF | TGTGCCAGCAGCTTCGGACAGGGGACCGGGGAGCTGTTTTTT | TRBV7-3 | TRBD1 | many | TRBJ2-2
CASSPEVQPNYGYTF | TGTGCCAGCAGTCCTGAAGTGCAGCCTAACTATGGCTACACCTTC | TRBV12-3/TRBV12-4 | . | many | TRBJ1-2